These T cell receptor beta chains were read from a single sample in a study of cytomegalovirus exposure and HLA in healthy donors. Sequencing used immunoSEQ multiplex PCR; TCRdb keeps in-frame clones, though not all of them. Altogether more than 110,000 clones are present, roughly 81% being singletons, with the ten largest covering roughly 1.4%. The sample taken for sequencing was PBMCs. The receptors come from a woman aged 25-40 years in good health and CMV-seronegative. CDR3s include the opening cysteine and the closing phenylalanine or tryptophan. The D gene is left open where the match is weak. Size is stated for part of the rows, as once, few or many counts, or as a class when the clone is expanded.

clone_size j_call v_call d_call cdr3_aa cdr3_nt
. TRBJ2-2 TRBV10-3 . CASRRDTGELFF TGTGCCTCCCGCCGGGACACCGGGGAGCTGTTTTTT
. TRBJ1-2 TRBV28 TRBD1 CASSLRLDRGLGYTF TGTGCCAGCAGTTTAAGGCTGGACAGGGGGCTAGGCTACACCTTC
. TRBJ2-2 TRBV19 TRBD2 CASSPREGLAYTGELFF TGTGCCAGTAGTCCCCGGGAGGGACTAGCGTACACCGGGGAGCTGTTTTTT
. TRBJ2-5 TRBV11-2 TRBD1 CASSTSGQGETQYF TGTGCCAGCAGCACCTCCGGACAGGGTGAGACCCAGTACTTC
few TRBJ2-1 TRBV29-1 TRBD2 CSVTSGVDQSYNEQFF TGCAGCGTCACTAGCGGGGTTGACCAGTCCTACAATGAGCAGTTCTTC
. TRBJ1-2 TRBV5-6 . CASSRGRVLNGYTF TGTGCCAGCAGCAGAGGTCGGGTACTCAATGGCTACACCTTC
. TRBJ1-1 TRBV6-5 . CPSDIVPEAFF TGTCCCTCAGACATTGTTCCTGAAGCTTTCTTT
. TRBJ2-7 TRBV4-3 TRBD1 CASSRRQGSREQYF TGCGCCAGCAGCCGGCGACAGGGCTCCCGCGAGCAGTACTTC
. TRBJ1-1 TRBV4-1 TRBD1 CASPDSDRGRGDGTEAFF TGCGCCAGCCCCGATTCCGACAGGGGGCGCGGCGATGGGACTGAAGCTTTCTTT
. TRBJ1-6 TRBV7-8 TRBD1 CASSLRQGLPLHF TGTGCCAGCAGCTTACGACAGGGTCTACCCCTCCACTTT
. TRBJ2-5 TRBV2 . CASNRIRTGARSQETQYF TGTGCCAGCAATAGGATCCGCACAGGAGCGAGATCCCAAGAGACCCAGTACTTC
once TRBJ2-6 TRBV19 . CASSMADSGANVLTF TGTGCCAGTAGTATGGCGGACTCTGGGGCCAACGTCCTGACTTTC
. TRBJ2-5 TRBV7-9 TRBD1 CASSTRDRGRGVHSETQYF TGTGCCAGCAGCACGAGGGACAGGGGGCGCGGGGTACATTCGGAGACCCAGTACTTC